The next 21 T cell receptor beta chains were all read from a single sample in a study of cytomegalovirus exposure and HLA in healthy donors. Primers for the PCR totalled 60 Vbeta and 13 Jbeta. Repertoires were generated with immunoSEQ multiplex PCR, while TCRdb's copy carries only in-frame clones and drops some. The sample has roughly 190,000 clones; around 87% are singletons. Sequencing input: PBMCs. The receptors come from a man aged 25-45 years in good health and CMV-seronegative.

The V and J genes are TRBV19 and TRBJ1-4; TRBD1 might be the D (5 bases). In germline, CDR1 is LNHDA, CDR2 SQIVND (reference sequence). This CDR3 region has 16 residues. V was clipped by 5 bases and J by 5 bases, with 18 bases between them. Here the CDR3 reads CASSAAPGLQNEKLFF. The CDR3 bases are TGTGCCAGTAGTGCAGCACCGGGACTCCAAAATGAAAAACTGTTTTTT. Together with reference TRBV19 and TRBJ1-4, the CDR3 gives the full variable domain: DGGITQSPKYLFRKEGQNVTLSCEQNLNHDAMYWYRQDPGQGLRLIYYSQIVNDFQKGDIAEGYSVSREKKESFPLTVTSAQKNPTAFYLCASSAAPGLQNEKLFFGSGTQLSVL.

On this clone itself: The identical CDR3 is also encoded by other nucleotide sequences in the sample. The chain's CDR3 is CASSLYVYGYTF. The CDR3 DNA reads TGTGCCAGCAGCTTGTATGTTTATGGCTACACCTTC. This chain uses TRBV7-9 with TRBJ1-2; D call uncertain. This CDR3 spans 12 amino acids. CDR1 is SEHNR, CDR2 FQNEAQ, per germline (reference sequence). Trimming took off 3 bases at V and 5 bases at J, with 7 bases between the two ends.

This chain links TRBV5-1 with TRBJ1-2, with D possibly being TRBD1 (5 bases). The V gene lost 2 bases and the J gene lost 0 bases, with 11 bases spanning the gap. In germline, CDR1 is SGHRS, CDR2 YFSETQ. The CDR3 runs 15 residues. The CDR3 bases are TGCGCCAGCAGCTTACAGGTCCAAGCTAACTATGGCTACACCTTC. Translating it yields CASSLQVQANYGYTF.

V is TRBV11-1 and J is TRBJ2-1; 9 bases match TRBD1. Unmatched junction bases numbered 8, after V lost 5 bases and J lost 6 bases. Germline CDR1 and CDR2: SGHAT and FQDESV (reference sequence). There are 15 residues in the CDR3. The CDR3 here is CASSATGTGPNEQFF. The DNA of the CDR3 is TGTGCCAGCAGCGCAACCGGGACAGGGCCCAATGAGCAGTTCTTC. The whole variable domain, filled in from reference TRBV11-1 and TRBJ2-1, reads EAEVAQSPRYKITEKSQAVAFWCDPISGHATLYWYRQILGQGPELLVQFQDESVVDDSQLPKDRFSAERLKGVDSTLKIQPAELGDSAMYLCASSATGTGPNEQFFGPGTRLTVL.

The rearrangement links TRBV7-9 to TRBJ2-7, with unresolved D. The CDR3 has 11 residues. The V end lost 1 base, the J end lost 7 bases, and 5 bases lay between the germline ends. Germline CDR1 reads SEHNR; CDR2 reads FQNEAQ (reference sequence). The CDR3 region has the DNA TGTGCCAGCAGCTTAGACCGGGAGCAGTACTTC. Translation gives CASSLDREQYF.

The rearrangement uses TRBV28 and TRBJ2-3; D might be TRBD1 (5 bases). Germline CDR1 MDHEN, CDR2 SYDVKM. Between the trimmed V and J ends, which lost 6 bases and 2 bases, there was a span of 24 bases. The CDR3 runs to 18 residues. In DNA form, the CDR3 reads TGTGCCAGCAGCTCGTACCTTACAGGACGGAAATTCACAGATACGCAGTATTTT. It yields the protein CASSSYLTGRKFTDTQYF.

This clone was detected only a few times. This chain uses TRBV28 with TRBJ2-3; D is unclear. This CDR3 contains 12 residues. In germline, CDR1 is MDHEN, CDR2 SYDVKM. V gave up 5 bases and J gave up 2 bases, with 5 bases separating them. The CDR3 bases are TGTGCCAGCAGTACTTACACAGATACGCAGTATTTT. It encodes CASSTYTDTQYF.

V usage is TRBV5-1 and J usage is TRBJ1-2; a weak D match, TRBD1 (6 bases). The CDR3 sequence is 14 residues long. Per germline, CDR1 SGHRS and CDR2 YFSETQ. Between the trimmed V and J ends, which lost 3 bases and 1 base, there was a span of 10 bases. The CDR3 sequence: CASSSTGINYGYTF. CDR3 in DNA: TGCGCCAGCAGCTCCACAGGGATTAACTATGGCTACACCTTC.

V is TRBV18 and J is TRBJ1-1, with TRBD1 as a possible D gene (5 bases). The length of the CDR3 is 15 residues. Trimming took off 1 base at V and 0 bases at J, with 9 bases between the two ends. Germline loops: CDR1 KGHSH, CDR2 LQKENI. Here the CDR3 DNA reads TGTGCCAGCTCACCACTAGACAGCTTGAACACTGAAGCTTTCTTT. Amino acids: CASSPLDSLNTEAFF.

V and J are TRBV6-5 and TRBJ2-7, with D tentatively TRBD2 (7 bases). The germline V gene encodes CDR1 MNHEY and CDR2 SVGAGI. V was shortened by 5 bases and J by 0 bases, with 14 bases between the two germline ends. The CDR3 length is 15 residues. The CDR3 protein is CASSTTGRGSYEQYF. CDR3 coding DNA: TGTGCCAGCAGTACCACAGGGAGGGGCTCCTACGAGCAGTACTTC.

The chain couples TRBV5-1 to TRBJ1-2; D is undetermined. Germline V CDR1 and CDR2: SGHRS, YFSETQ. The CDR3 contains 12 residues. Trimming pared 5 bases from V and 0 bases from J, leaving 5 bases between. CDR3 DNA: TGCGCCAGCAGTGACACTAACTATGGCTACACCTTC. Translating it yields CASSDTNYGYTF.

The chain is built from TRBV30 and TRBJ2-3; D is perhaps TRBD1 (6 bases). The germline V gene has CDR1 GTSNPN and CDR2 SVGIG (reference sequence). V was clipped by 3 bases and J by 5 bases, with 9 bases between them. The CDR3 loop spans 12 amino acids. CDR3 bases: TGTGCCTGGAGCCCAGGGGTAGATACGCAGTATTTT. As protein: CAWSPGVDTQYF.

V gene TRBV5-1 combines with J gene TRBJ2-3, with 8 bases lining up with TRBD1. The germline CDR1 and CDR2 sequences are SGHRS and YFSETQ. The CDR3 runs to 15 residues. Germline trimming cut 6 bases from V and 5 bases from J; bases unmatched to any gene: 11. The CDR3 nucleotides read TGCGCCAGCACCATAACGGGACAGGAGATAGATACGCAGTATTTT. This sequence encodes CASTITGQEIDTQYF.

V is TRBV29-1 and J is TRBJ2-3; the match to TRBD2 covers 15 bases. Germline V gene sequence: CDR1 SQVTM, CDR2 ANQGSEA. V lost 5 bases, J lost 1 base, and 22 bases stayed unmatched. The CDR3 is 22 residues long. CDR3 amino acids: CSVRKSRNPGLAGGRGTDTQYF. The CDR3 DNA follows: TGCAGCGTTAGGAAGAGCCGTAATCCGGGACTAGCGGGAGGTAGAGGCACAGATACGCAGTATTTT.

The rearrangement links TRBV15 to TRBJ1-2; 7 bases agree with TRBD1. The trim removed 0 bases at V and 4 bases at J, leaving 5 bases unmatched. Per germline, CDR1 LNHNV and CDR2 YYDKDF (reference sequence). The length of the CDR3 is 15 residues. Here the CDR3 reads CATSRDRGSGYGYTF. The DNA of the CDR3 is TGTGCCACCAGCAGAGACAGGGGGTCGGGCTATGGCTACACCTTC.

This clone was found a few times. The CDR3, as DNA: TGTGCCAGCTCTGGGGGAGGCAGCACTGAAGCTTTCTTT. As protein: CASSGGGSTEAFF. The chain has TRBV18 and TRBJ1-1, with D perhaps TRBD1 (5 bases). Germline CDR1 is KGHSH and CDR2 is LQKENI. V lost 6 bases and J 4 bases, leaving 12 bases between the germline ends. The CDR3 loop spans 13 amino acids.

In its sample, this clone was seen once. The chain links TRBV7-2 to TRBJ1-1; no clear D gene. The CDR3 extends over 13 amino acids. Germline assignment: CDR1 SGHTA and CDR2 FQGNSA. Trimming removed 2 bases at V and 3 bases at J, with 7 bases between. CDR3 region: CASSLSSDTEAFF. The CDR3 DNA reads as TGTGCCAGCAGCTTATCCTCGGACACTGAAGCTTTCTTT. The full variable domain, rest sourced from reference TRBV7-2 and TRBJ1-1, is GAGVSQSPSNKVTEKGKDVELRCDPISGHTALYWYRQSLGQGLEFLIYFQGNSAPDKSGLPSDRFSAERTGGSVSTLTIQRTQQEDSAVYLCASSLSSDTEAFFGQGTRLTVV.

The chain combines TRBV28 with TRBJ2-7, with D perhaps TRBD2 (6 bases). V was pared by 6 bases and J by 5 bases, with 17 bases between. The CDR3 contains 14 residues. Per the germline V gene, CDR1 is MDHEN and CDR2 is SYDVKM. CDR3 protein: CASSPEGVRNEQYF. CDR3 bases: TGTGCCAGCAGCCCGGAGGGAGTTAGGAACGAGCAGTACTTC.

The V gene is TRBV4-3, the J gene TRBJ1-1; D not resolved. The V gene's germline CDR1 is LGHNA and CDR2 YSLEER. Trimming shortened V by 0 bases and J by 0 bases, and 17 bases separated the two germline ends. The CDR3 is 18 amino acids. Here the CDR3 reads CASSQDLREILMNTEAFF. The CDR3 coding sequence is TGCGCCAGCAGCCAAGATCTGAGGGAAATCCTCATGAACACTGAAGCTTTCTTT.

The CDR3 region is CASSLGQFYGYTF. In DNA, the CDR3 is TGCGCCAGCAGCTTGGGACAGTTCTATGGCTACACCTTC. This chain joins TRBV5-1 and TRBJ1-2, with D possibly being TRBD1 (5 bases). The germline V gene has CDR1 SGHRS and CDR2 YFSETQ. The CDR3 is 13 amino acids. V was trimmed by 0 bases and J by 4 bases, leaving 7 bases between them.

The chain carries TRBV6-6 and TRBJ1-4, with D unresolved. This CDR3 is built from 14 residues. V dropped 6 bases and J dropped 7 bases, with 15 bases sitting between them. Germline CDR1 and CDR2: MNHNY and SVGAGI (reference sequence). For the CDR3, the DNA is TGTGCCAGCAGCCCGCGGGGTCGGGTTGAAAAACTGTTTTTT. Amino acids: CASSPRGRVEKLFF.